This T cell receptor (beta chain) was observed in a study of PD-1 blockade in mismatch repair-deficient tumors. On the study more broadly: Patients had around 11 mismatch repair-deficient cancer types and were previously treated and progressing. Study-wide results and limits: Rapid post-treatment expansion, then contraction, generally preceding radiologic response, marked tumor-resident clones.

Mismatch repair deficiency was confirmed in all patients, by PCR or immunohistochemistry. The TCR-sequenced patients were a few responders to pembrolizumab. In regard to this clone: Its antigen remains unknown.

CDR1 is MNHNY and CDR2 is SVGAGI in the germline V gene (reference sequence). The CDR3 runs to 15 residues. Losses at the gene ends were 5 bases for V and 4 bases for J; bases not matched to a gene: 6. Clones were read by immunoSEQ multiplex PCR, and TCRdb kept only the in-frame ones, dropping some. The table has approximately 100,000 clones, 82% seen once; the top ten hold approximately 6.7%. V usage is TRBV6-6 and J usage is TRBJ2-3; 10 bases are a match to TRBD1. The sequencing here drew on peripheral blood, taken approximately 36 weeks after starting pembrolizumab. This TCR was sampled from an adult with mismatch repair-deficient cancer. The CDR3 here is CASSNRDRGADTQYF. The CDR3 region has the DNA TGTGCCAGCAGTAACCGGGACAGGGGTGCAGATACGCAGTATTTT.